Listed below are T cell receptor beta chains from one sample, sequenced in a study of blood T cell repertoires in COVID-19. TCRdb's table, derived via immunoSEQ multiplex PCR, lists solely in-frame clones and lacks some. The table lists some 290,000 clones, roughly 90% of them singletons. Sequencing input: peripheral blood. Receptors were obtained from a woman in her 40s with COVID-19, enrolled during active disease. The CDR3 runs from the conserved cysteine through the conserved F or W. The order of the fields is CDR3 protein, CDR3 DNA, J gene, D gene, V gene, clone size. D genes are given only for firm matches. The listing skips clone size in some rows; elsewhere it reads once, few, many or a size class.

CDR3 protein: CASSLDPFNTEAFF
CDR3 DNA: TGTGCCAGCAGCCTAGACCCGTTTAACACTGAAGCTTTCTTT
J gene: TRBJ1-1
D gene: NA
V gene: TRBV6-5
clone size: NA

CDR3 protein: CASSQDLAGAANTGELFF
CDR3 DNA: TGCGCCAGCAGCCAAGATCTTGCAGGGGCCGCGAACACCGGGGAGCTGTTTTTT
J gene: TRBJ2-2
D gene: NA
V gene: TRBV4-3
clone size: NA

CDR3 protein: CASSQGGSQPQHF
CDR3 DNA: TGTGCCAGCAGTCAGGGGGGGAGTCAGCCCCAGCATTTT
J gene: TRBJ1-5
D gene: TRBD1
V gene: TRBV6-6
clone size: NA

CDR3 protein: CASSLSDRDRIQPQHF
CDR3 DNA: TGTGCCAGCAGCCTGAGCGACAGGGATCGGATTCAGCCCCAGCATTTT
J gene: TRBJ1-5
D gene: TRBD1
V gene: TRBV5-4
clone size: NA

CDR3 protein: CAWKNPGGNYGYTF
CDR3 DNA: TGTGCCTGGAAAAATCCAGGGGGAAACTATGGCTACACCTTC
J gene: TRBJ1-2
D gene: TRBD1
V gene: TRBV30
clone size: NA

CDR3 protein: CASRRTGVYNEQFF
CDR3 DNA: TGTGCCAGCAGACGGACAGGCGTATACAATGAGCAGTTCTTC
J gene: TRBJ2-1
D gene: TRBD1
V gene: TRBV3-1/TRBV3-2
clone size: NA

CDR3 protein: CASSSRDSGANVLTF
CDR3 DNA: TGTGCCAGCAGCTCCCGGGACTCTGGGGCCAACGTCCTGACTTTC
J gene: TRBJ2-6
D gene: NA
V gene: TRBV7-2
clone size: NA

CDR3 protein: CASIADGAPHF
CDR3 DNA: TGTGCCAGTATAGCGGACGGGGCTCCGCATTTT
J gene: TRBJ1-5
D gene: NA
V gene: TRBV19
clone size: NA

CDR3 protein: CASSEWSGGLNNYGYTF
CDR3 DNA: TGTGCCAGCAGTGAATGGTCAGGGGGCCTTAATAACTATGGCTACACCTTC
J gene: TRBJ1-2
D gene: TRBD1
V gene: TRBV2
clone size: NA

CDR3 protein: CASSLAWGQGLGGYTF
CDR3 DNA: TGTGCCAGCAGCTTAGCGTGGGGACAGGGTTTGGGTGGCTACACCTTC
J gene: TRBJ1-2
D gene: TRBD1
V gene: TRBV7-2
clone size: NA

CDR3 protein: CASSWGQNTGELFF
CDR3 DNA: TGTGCCAGCAGCTGGGGACAGAACACCGGGGAGCTGTTTTTT
J gene: TRBJ2-2
D gene: NA
V gene: TRBV7-2
clone size: NA

CDR3 protein: CASSLAGGLAVYNEQFF
CDR3 DNA: TGTGCCAGCAGCTTAGCGGGGGGACTAGCGGTCTACAATGAGCAGTTCTTC
J gene: TRBJ2-1
D gene: TRBD2
V gene: TRBV7-9
clone size: NA

CDR3 protein: CATSDFGRGYGETQYF
CDR3 DNA: TGTGCCACCAGTGATTTCGGCAGGGGTTACGGAGAGACCCAGTACTTC
J gene: TRBJ2-5
D gene: NA
V gene: TRBV24-1
clone size: NA

CDR3 protein: CASSTRAQGGNTEAFF
CDR3 DNA: TGTGCCAGCAGCACACGAGCACAGGGCGGGAACACTGAAGCTTTCTTT
J gene: TRBJ1-1
D gene: NA
V gene: TRBV9
clone size: NA

CDR3 protein: CATSDRERAYEQYF
CDR3 DNA: TGTGCCACCAGTGATAGGGAGAGGGCCTACGAGCAGTACTTC
J gene: TRBJ2-7
D gene: NA
V gene: TRBV24-1
clone size: NA

CDR3 protein: CAWTGGTGATNEKLFF
CDR3 DNA: TGTGCCTGGACCGGGGGCACAGGGGCTACTAATGAAAAACTGTTTTTT
J gene: TRBJ1-4
D gene: TRBD1
V gene: TRBV30
clone size: NA

CDR3 protein: CASSFEGDTEAFF
CDR3 DNA: TGTGCCAGCAGTTTCGAGGGGGACACTGAAGCTTTCTTT
J gene: TRBJ1-1
D gene: NA
V gene: TRBV27
clone size: once

CDR3 protein: CASRDQRGSDTGELFF
CDR3 DNA: TGTGCCAGCAGGGATCAGCGGGGCAGCGACACCGGGGAGCTGTTTTTT
J gene: TRBJ2-2
D gene: TRBD2
V gene: TRBV7-9
clone size: NA

CDR3 protein: CASSGLGEAYEQYF
CDR3 DNA: TGTGCCAGCAGTGGCCTGGGGGAGGCCTACGAGCAGTACTTC
J gene: TRBJ2-7
D gene: NA
V gene: TRBV28
clone size: NA

CDR3 protein: CASSEPTGDTEAFF
CDR3 DNA: TGCGCCAGCAGTGAGCCCACAGGGGACACTGAAGCTTTCTTT
J gene: TRBJ1-1
D gene: TRBD1
V gene: TRBV10-1
clone size: NA

CDR3 protein: CASRKGHSDGYNSPLHF
CDR3 DNA: TGTGCCAGCAGAAAGGGACACTCGGATGGATATAATTCACCCCTCCACTTT
J gene: TRBJ1-6
D gene: NA
V gene: TRBV28
clone size: NA

CDR3 protein: CASSLGPAGNQPQHF
CDR3 DNA: TGTGCCAGCAGCTTAGGTCCGGCAGGAAATCAGCCCCAGCATTTT
J gene: TRBJ1-5
D gene: NA
V gene: TRBV7-2
clone size: few

CDR3 protein: CASSQVGGTGWLSF
CDR3 DNA: TGTGCCAGCAGCCAAGTAGGGGGGACAGGGTGGCTGTCCTTT
J gene: TRBJ1-1
D gene: TRBD1
V gene: TRBV14
clone size: NA

CDR3 protein: CASSIRTGSNQPQHF
CDR3 DNA: TGTGCCAGTAGTATTCGGACAGGGAGCAATCAGCCCCAGCATTTT
J gene: TRBJ1-5
D gene: TRBD1
V gene: TRBV19
clone size: NA

CDR3 protein: CASSLTGNNGYTF
CDR3 DNA: TGCGCCAGCAGCCTCACGGGGAATAATGGCTACACCTTC
J gene: TRBJ1-2
D gene: NA
V gene: TRBV4-3
clone size: NA

CDR3 protein: CAISERGYEQYF
CDR3 DNA: TGTGCCATCAGTGAGCGGGGATACGAGCAGTACTTC
J gene: TRBJ2-7
D gene: NA
V gene: TRBV10-3
clone size: NA

CDR3 protein: CASSFGGDRCF
CDR3 DNA: TGTGCCAGCAGTTTTGGCGGGGACAGGTGCTTC
J gene: TRBJ2-7
D gene: TRBD1
V gene: TRBV12-3/TRBV12-4
clone size: NA

CDR3 protein: CASSRGGTTEAFF
CDR3 DNA: TGTGCCAGCAGCCGGGGGGGTACGACTGAAGCTTTCTTT
J gene: TRBJ1-1
D gene: NA
V gene: TRBV14
clone size: NA

CDR3 protein: CASNRGDSGNTIYF
CDR3 DNA: TGTGCCAGCAACCGGGGGGACTCTGGAAACACCATATATTTT
J gene: TRBJ1-3
D gene: NA
V gene: TRBV9
clone size: NA

CDR3 protein: CATSSPTGAGNTIYF
CDR3 DNA: TGTGCCACCAGCAGCCCCACGGGGGCTGGAAACACCATATATTTT
J gene: TRBJ1-3
D gene: NA
V gene: TRBV15
clone size: NA

CDR3 protein: CASSLVGGRASTGELFF
CDR3 DNA: TGTGCTAGCAGCTTGGTCGGCGGGAGGGCCTCCACCGGGGAGCTGTTTTTT
J gene: TRBJ2-2
D gene: TRBD2
V gene: TRBV7-7
clone size: once

CDR3 protein: CASSSDTASYEQYF
CDR3 DNA: TGTGCCAGCAGCTCTGACACGGCCTCCTACGAGCAGTACTTC
J gene: TRBJ2-7
D gene: NA
V gene: TRBV11-2
clone size: once

CDR3 protein: CACSTSGSRAYEQYF
CDR3 DNA: TGTGCCTGTTCAACTAGCGGGAGTCGGGCCTACGAGCAGTACTTC
J gene: TRBJ2-7
D gene: TRBD2
V gene: TRBV30
clone size: NA

CDR3 protein: CASSPQGTGNIQYF
CDR3 DNA: TGTGCCAGCAGTCCACAGGGGACTGGAAACATTCAGTACTTC
J gene: TRBJ2-4
D gene: NA
V gene: TRBV6-4
clone size: once

CDR3 protein: CASILSGTGGTEAFF
CDR3 DNA: TGTGCCAGCATCTTATCAGGGACAGGAGGGACTGAAGCTTTCTTT
J gene: TRBJ1-1
D gene: TRBD1
V gene: TRBV27
clone size: NA

CDR3 protein: CAWSTLNEKLFF
CDR3 DNA: TGTGCCTGGTCGACTCTCAATGAAAAACTGTTTTTT
J gene: TRBJ1-4
D gene: NA
V gene: TRBV30
clone size: NA

CDR3 protein: CASSVQSGTGEVNEQFF
CDR3 DNA: TGTGCCAGCAGCGTACAGTCCGGGACAGGAGAGGTGAATGAGCAGTTCTTC
J gene: TRBJ2-1
D gene: TRBD1
V gene: TRBV7-6
clone size: NA

CDR3 protein: CATQQAGGNTGELFF
CDR3 DNA: TGTGCCACCCAACAAGCGGGGGGGAACACCGGGGAGCTGTTTTTT
J gene: TRBJ2-2
D gene: TRBD2
V gene: TRBV10-3
clone size: once

CDR3 protein: CASSPQADTQYF
CDR3 DNA: TGTGCCAGCAGCCCCCAAGCGGATACGCAGTATTTT
J gene: TRBJ2-3
D gene: NA
V gene: TRBV11-2
clone size: NA

CDR3 protein: CASSGRQGEQFF
CDR3 DNA: TGTGCCAGCAGCGGGAGGCAGGGTGAGCAGTTCTTC
J gene: TRBJ2-1
D gene: TRBD2
V gene: TRBV28
clone size: NA

CDR3 protein: CASSLGRDSGNTIYF
CDR3 DNA: TGTGCCAGCAGTCTCGGACGGGACTCTGGAAACACCATATATTTT
J gene: TRBJ1-3
D gene: NA
V gene: TRBV28
clone size: NA

CDR3 protein: CASSLKAGVGYTF
CDR3 DNA: TGTGCCAGCAGTTTAAAGGCAGGGGTAGGCTACACCTTC
J gene: TRBJ1-2
D gene: NA
V gene: TRBV28
clone size: NA

CDR3 protein: CASSETGLSEKLFF
CDR3 DNA: TGTGCCAGCAGTGAGACAGGGTTGAGTGAAAAACTGTTTTTT
J gene: TRBJ1-4
D gene: TRBD1
V gene: TRBV6-1
clone size: NA

CDR3 protein: CAWDRTGPMRTEAFF
CDR3 DNA: TGTGCCTGGGACCGGACAGGGCCGATGAGGACTGAAGCTTTCTTT
J gene: TRBJ1-1
D gene: TRBD1
V gene: TRBV30
clone size: NA

CDR3 protein: CASSTLTLTLAIGADTQYF
CDR3 DNA: TGTGCCAGCAGCACCCTAACTCTGACACTAGCGATAGGGGCAGATACGCAGTATTTT
J gene: TRBJ2-3
D gene: TRBD2
V gene: TRBV11-2
clone size: NA

CDR3 protein: CATRAGVYNEQFF
CDR3 DNA: TGTGCCACCAGGGCGGGAGTATACAATGAGCAGTTCTTC
J gene: TRBJ2-1
D gene: TRBD2
V gene: TRBV15
clone size: NA

CDR3 protein: CASSLALAGIGHEQYF
CDR3 DNA: TGCGCCAGCAGCTTGGCACTAGCGGGAATCGGCCACGAGCAGTACTTC
J gene: TRBJ2-7
D gene: TRBD2
V gene: TRBV5-1
clone size: NA

CDR3 protein: CASSRTGTLNQPQHF
CDR3 DNA: TGTGCCAGCAGTCGGACAGGTACCCTGAATCAGCCCCAGCATTTT
J gene: TRBJ1-5
D gene: TRBD1
V gene: TRBV6-2/TRBV6-3
clone size: NA

CDR3 protein: CASSLSRGSAGNTIYF
CDR3 DNA: TGTGCCAGCAGCTTATCTCGGGGATCCGCTGGAAACACCATATATTTT
J gene: TRBJ1-3
D gene: NA
V gene: TRBV11-2
clone size: NA

CDR3 protein: CASSRDRGRYNSPLHF
CDR3 DNA: TGTGCCAGCAGTCGGGACAGGGGTAGATATAATTCACCCCTCCACTTT
J gene: TRBJ1-6
D gene: TRBD1
V gene: TRBV2
clone size: once

CDR3 protein: CASSEGGWDTIYF
CDR3 DNA: TGTGCCAGCAGTGAAGGGGGCTGGGACACCATATATTTT
J gene: TRBJ1-3
D gene: NA
V gene: TRBV6-1
clone size: many

CDR3 protein: CASRMSGEGGTDTQYF
CDR3 DNA: TGCGCCAGCAGGATGTCAGGGGAGGGGGGCACAGATACGCAGTATTTT
J gene: TRBJ2-3
D gene: NA
V gene: TRBV5-1
clone size: NA

CDR3 protein: CASSYGQALEQYF
CDR3 DNA: TGTGCCAGCTCCTACGGACAGGCGTTAGAGCAGTACTTC
J gene: TRBJ2-7
D gene: TRBD1
V gene: TRBV2
clone size: once

CDR3 protein: CASSYLDSATYEQYF
CDR3 DNA: TGTGCCAGCAGTTACCTTGACAGTGCCACCTACGAGCAGTACTTC
J gene: TRBJ2-7
D gene: NA
V gene: TRBV6-2/TRBV6-3
clone size: few

CDR3 protein: CASSLGQFRGYTF
CDR3 DNA: TGTGCCAGCAGCTTAGGGCAGTTTCGTGGCTACACCTTC
J gene: TRBJ1-2
D gene: NA
V gene: TRBV7-9
clone size: NA

CDR3 protein: CASSQGENRAYEQYF
CDR3 DNA: TGCGCCAGCAGCCAAGGTGAGAACAGAGCCTACGAGCAGTACTTC
J gene: TRBJ2-7
D gene: NA
V gene: TRBV4-3
clone size: NA

CDR3 protein: CASSQDLWTNREGYTF
CDR3 DNA: TGCGCCAGCAGCCAAGATTTGTGGACAAACCGCGAGGGCTACACCTTC
J gene: TRBJ1-2
D gene: NA
V gene: TRBV4-3
clone size: once

CDR3 protein: CASSYLSPLGKRDTEAFF
CDR3 DNA: TGTGCCAGCAGTTACCTCTCTCCCCTCGGGAAGCGGGACACTGAAGCTTTCTTT
J gene: TRBJ1-1
D gene: NA
V gene: TRBV27
clone size: NA